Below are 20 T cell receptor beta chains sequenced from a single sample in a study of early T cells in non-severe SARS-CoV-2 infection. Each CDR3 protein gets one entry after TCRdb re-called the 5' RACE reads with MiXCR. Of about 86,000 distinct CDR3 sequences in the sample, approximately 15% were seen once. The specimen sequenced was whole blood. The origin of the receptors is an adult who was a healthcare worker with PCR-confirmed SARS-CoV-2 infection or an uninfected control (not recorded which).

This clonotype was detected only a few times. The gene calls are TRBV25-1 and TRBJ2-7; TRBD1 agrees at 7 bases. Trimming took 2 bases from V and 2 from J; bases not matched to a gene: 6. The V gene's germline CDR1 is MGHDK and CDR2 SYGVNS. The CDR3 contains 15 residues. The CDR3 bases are TGTGCCAGCAGTGAAGGTCAGGGGGTCCCCTACGAGCAGTACTTC. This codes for CASSEGQGVPYEQYF.

The CDR3 nucleotides read TGTGCCAGCAGTTCACCGGGAGCGGGAAAGGCGACCCAGTACTTC. This sequence encodes CASSSPGAGKATQYF. The J gene is TRBJ2-5, the V gene TRBV28, with TRBD2 matching 7 bases. The J segment lost 7 bases and the V segment lost 4 bases, leaving 12 bases of the junction unmatched. Germline CDR1 and CDR2: MDHEN and SYDVKM. The CDR3 has 15 amino acids.

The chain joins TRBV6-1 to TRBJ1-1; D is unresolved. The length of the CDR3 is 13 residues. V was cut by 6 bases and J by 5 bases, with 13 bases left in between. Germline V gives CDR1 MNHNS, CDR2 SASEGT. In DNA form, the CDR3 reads TGTGCCAGCAGGGTGGCGGGGTGGACTGAAGCTTTCTTT. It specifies CASRVAGWTEAFF.

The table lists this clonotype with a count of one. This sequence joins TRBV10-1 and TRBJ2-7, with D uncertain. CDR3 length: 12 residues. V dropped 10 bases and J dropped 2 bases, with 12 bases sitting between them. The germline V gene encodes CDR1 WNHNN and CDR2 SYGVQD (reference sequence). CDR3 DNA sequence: TGCGCCACCAAGGTTTCCGCCTACGAGCAGTACTTC. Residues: CATKVSAYEQYF.

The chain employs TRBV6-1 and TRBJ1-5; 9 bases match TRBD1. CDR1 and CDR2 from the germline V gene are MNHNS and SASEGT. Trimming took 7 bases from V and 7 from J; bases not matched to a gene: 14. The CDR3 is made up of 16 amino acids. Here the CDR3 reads CASTVRTGDPGQPQHF. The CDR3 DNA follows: TGTGCCAGCACCGTCCGGACAGGGGACCCGGGACAGCCCCAGCATTTT.

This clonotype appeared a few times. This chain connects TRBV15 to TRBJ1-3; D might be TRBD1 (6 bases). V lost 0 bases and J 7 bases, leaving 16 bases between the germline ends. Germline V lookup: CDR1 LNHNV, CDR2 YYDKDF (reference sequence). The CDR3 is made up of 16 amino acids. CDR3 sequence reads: CATSRDGTRGYNTIYF. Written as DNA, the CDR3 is TGTGCCACCAGCAGAGATGGGACAAGAGGTTACAACACCATATATTTT.

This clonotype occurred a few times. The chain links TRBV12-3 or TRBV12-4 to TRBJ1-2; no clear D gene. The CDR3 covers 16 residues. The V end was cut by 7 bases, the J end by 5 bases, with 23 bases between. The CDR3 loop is CASTTSPRRSEYGYTF. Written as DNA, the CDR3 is TGTGCCAGCACCACCTCCCCCCGGCGGTCAGAGTATGGCTACACCTTC.

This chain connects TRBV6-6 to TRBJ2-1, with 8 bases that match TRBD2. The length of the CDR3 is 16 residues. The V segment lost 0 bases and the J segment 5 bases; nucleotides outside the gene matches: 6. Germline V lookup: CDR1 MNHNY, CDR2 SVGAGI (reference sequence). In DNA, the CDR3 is TGTGCCAGCAGTTACTCGATAATAGCGGGACACAATGAGCAGTTCTTC. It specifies CASSYSIIAGHNEQFF.

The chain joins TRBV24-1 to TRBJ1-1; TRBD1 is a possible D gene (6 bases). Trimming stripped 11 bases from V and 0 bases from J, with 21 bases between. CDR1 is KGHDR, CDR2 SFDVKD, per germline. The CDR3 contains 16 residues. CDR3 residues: CAIKCVGASMNTEAFF. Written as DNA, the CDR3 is TGTGCCATCAAGTGTGTGGGGGCCTCCATGAACACTGAAGCTTTCTTT.

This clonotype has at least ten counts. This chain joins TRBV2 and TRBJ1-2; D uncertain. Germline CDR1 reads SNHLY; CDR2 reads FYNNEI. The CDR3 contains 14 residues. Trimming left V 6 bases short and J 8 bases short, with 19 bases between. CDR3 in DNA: TGTGCCAGCAGGCCTTCTACAGTTTTCGAGGGCTACACCTTC. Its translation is CASRPSTVFEGYTF.

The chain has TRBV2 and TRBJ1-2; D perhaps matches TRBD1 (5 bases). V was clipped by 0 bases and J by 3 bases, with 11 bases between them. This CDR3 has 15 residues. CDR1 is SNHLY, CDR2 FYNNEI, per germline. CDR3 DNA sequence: TGTGCCAGCAGTGAAGCGCCCTCAGGGTACTATGGCTACACCTTC. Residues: CASSEAPSGYYGYTF. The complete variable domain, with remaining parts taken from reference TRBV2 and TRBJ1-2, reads EPEVTQTPSHQVTQMGQEVILRCVPISNHLYFYWYRQILGQKVEFLVSFYNNEISEKSEIFDDQFSVERPDGSNFTLKIRSTKLEDSAMYFCASSEAPSGYYGYTFGSGTRLTVV.

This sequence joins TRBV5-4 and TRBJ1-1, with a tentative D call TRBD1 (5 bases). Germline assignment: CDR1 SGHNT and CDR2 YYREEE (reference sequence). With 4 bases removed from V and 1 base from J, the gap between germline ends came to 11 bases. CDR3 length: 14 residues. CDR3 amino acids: CASSPQGPNTEAFF. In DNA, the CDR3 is TGTGCCAGCAGCCCCCAGGGCCCGAACACTGAAGCTTTCTTT.

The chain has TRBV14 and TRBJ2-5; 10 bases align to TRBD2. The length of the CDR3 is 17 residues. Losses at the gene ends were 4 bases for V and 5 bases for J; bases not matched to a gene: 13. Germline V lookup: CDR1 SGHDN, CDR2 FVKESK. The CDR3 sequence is CASSRFLTSGLTETQYF. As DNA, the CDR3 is TGTGCCAGCAGCCGATTCTTGACTAGCGGGCTCACCGAGACCCAGTACTTC.

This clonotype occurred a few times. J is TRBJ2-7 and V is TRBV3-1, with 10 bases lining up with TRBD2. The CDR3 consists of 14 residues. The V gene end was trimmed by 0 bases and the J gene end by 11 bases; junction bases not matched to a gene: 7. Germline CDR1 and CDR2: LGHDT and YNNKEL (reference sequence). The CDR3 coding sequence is TGTGCCAGCAGCCAAGATACAGCGGGAGGGAGTAAGTACTTC. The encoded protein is CASSQDTAGGSKYF.

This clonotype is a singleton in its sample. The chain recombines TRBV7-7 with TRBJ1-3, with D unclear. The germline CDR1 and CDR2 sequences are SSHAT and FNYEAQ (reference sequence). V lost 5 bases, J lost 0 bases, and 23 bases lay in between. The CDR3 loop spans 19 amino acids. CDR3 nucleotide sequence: TGTGCCAGCAGCCGCCTCGCTCCTAGAGGCGGTAGCTCTGGAAACACCATATATTTT. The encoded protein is CASSRLAPRGGSSGNTIYF. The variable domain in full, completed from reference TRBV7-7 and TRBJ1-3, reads GAGVSQSPRYKVTKRGQDVTLRCDPISSHATLYWYQQALGQGPEFLTYFNYEAQPDKSGLPSDRFSAERPEGSISTLTIQRTEQRDSAMYRCASSRLAPRGGSSGNTIYFGEGSWLTVV.

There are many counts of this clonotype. The CDR3 is CASGAPTGPYNEQFF. The CDR3, as DNA: TGTGCTAGTGGTGCCCCGACAGGACCCTACAATGAGCAGTTCTTC. The chain combines TRBV12-5 with TRBJ2-1; weak D call: TRBD1 (6 bases). The length of the CDR3 is 15 residues. Trimming removed 5 bases from V and 2 bases from J, with 13 bases in between. Germline CDR1 reads LGHNT; CDR2 reads FRNRAP. The whole variable domain, remainder taken from reference TRBV12-5 and TRBJ2-1, is DARVTQTPRHKVTEMGQEVTMRCQPILGHNTVFWYRQTMMQGLELLAYFRNRAPLDDSGMPKDRFSAEMPDATLATLKIQPSEPRDSAVYFCASGAPTGPYNEQFFGPGTRLTVL.

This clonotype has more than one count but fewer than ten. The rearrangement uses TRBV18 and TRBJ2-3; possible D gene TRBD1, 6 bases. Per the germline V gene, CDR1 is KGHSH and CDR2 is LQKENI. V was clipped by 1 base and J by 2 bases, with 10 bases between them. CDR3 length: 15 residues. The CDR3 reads CASSPQQGNTDTQYF. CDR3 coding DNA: TGTGCCAGCTCACCACAGCAGGGGAACACAGATACGCAGTATTTT.

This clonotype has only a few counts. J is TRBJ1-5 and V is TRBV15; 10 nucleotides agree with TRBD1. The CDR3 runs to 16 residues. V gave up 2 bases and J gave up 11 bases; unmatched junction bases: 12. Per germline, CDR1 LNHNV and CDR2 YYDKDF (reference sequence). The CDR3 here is CATSRSDRGRGISQHF. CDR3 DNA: TGTGCCACCAGCAGATCTGACAGGGGGCGCGGGATATCCCAGCATTTT.

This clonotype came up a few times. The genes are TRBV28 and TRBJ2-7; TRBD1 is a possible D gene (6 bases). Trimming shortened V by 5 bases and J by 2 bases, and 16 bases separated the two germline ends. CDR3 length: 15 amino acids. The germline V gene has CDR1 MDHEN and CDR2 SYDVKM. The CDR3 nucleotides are TGTGCCAGCAGTCATATAGACTCAGGGGCCTACGAGCAGTACTTC. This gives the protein CASSHIDSGAYEQYF.

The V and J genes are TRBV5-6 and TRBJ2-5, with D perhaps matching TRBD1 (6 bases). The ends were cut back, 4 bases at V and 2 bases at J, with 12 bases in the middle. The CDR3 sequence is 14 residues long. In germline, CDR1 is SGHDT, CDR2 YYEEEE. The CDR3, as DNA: TGTGCCAGCAGCCAGGGGATCGTACAAGAGACCCAGTACTTC. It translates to CASSQGIVQETQYF.